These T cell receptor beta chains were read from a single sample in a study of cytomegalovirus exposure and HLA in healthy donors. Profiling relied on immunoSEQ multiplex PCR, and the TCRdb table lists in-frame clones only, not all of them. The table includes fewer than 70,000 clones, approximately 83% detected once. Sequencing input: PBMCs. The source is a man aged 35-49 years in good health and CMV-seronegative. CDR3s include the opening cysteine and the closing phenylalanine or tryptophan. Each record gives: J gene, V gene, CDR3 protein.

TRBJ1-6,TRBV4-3,CASSRAGQGNSPLHF
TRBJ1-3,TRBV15,CATGSSVAGNTIYF
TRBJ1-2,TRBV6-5,CASTTDRGLYGYTF
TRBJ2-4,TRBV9,CASSEGLQVGDIQYF
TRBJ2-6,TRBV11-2,CASSELQGALGSGANVLTF
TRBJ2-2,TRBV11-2,CASSSLRDRVAAGELFF
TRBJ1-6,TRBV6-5,CASSYTQGPSPLHF
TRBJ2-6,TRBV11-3,CASSLFFPTRGPGANVLTF
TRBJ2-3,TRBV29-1,CSVVGLAGGSTDTQYF
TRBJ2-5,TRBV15,CATSTGGGQETQYF
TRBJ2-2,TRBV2,CASSERAGAGELFF
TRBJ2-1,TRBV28,CASSLLNEQFF
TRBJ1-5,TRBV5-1,CASSLDGHVSQPQHF
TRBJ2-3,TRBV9,CASSVVTSGEFTDTQYF
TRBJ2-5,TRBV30,CAWSVGQGTGEAQYF
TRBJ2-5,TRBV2,CASRAIDRGLMETQYF
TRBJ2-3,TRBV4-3,CASSQDTGYTDTQYF
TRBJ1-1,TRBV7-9,CASSLHPDREAFF
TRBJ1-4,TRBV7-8,CASSSGDGATNEKLFF
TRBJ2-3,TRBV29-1,CSVVRTIFDTQYF
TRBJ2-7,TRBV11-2,CASSFGTLYGEQYF
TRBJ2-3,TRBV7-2,CASSLTSGGAVDTQYF
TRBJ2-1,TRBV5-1,CASNLGQGALDEQFF
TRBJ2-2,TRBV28,CASRSNFYTGELFF
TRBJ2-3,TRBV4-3,CASSQVTAGRADTQYF
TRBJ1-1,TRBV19,CASSIAAGTEAFF
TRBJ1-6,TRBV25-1,CASSDPTGANSPLHF
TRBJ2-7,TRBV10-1,CASTIRDRGYEQYF
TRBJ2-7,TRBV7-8,CASRTPGLDEQYF
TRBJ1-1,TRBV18,CASSRDRDLKNTEAFF
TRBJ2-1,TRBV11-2,CASRYTGGGLYEQFF
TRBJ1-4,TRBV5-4,CASSHGRSNEKLFF
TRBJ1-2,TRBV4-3,CASSQYPGQSLGYTF
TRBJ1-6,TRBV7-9,CASSLGENNSPLHF
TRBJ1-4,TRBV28,CASSFLGVRNEKLFF
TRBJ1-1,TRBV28,CASSLGGLNTEAFF
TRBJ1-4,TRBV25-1,CASRDRGEKLFF
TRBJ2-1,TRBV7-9,CASSLGLVILTDQFF
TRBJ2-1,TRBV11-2,CASSLVGTTGNEQFF
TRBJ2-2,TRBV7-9,CASSIIAGTGELFF
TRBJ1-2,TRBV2,CASMRSLRGYTF
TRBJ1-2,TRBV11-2,CASSFGDRGNSNYGYTF
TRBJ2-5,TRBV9,CASSVGQGVKETQYF
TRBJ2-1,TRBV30,CAWSTGTSVYNEQFF
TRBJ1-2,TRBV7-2,CASSLALDRVIHGYTF
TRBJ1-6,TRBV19,CASSITGSYNSPLHF
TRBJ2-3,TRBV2,CASSTTGFSPSTDTQYF
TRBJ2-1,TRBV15,CATSRRRDSRSYNEQFF
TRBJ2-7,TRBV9,CASSVASAGGSEQYF
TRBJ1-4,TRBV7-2,CASSVLVSEKLFF
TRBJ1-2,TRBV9,CASRGGQGVYGYTF
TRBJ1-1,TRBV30,CAWSDQMNTEAFF
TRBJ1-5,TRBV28,CASGDRGNQPQHF
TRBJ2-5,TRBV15,CATSGVLEETQYF
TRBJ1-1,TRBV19,CASSILGQSEAFF
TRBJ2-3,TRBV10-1,CASSPGSTTSTDTQYF
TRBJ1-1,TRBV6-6,CASRGDRANTEAFF
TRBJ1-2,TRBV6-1,CASSEPVAGYTF
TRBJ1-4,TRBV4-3,CASSQDFGTGVEKLFF
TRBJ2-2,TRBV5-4,CASTPSTGFTGELFF